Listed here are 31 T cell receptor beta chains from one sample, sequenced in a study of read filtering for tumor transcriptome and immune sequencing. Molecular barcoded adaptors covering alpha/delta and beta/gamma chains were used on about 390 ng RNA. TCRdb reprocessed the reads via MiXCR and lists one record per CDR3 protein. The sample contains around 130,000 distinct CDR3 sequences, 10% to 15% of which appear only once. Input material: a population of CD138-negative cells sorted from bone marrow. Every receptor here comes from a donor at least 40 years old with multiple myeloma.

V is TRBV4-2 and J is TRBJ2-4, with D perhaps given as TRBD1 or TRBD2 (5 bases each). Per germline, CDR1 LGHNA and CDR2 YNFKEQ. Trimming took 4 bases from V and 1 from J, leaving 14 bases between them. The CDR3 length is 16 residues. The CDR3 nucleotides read TGTGCCAGCAGCCGGCAGGGAGACGTGGCCAAAAACATTCAGTACTTC. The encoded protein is CASSRQGDVAKNIQYF.

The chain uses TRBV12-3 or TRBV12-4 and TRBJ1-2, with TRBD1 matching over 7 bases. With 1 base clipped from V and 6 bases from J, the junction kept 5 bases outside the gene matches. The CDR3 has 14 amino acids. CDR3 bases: TGTGCCAGCAGTTTAGGGACAGGTCTCCATGGCTACACCTTC. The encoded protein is CASSLGTGLHGYTF.

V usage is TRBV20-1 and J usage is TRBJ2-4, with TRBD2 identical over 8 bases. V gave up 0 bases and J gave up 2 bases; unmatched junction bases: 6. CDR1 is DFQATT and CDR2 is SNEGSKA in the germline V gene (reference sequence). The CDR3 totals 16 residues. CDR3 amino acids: CSARDLAGVSKNIQYF. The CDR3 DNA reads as TGCAGTGCTAGAGACCTAGCGGGCGTTTCCAAAAACATTCAGTACTTC.

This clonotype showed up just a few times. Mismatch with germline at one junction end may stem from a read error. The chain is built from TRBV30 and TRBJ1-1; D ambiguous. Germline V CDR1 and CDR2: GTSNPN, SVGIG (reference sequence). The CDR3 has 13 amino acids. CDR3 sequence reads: CAWSVQVNTVAFF. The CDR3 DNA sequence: TGTGCCTGGAGTGTACAAGTGAACACTGTAGCTTTCTTT. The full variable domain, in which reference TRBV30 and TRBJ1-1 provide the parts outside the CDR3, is SQTIHQWPATLVQPVGSPLSLECTVEGTSNPNLYWYRQAAGRGLQLLFYSVGIGQISSEVPQNLSASRPQDRQFILSSKKLLLSDSGFYLCAWSVQVNTVAFFGQGTRLTVV.

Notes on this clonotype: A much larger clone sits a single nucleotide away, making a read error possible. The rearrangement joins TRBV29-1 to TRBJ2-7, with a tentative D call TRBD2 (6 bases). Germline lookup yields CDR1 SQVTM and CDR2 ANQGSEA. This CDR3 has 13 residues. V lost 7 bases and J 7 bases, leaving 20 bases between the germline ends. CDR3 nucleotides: TGCAGCGGCAACCCTGGAGGGGCAGGAGAGCAGTACTTC. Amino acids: CSGNPGGAGEQYF.

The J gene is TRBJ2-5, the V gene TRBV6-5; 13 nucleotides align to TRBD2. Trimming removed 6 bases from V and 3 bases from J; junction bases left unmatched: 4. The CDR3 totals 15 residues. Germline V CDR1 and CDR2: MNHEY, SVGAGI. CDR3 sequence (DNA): TGTGCCAGCAGCCGGACTAGCGGGAGAAAAGAGACCCAGTACTTC. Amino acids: CASSRTSGRKETQYF.

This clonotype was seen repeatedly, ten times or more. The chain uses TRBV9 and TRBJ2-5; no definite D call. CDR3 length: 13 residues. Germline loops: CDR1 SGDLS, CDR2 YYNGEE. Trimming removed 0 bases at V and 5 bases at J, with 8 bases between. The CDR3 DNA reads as TGTGCCAGCAGCGTAGCCCCGGAGGAGACCCAGTACTTC. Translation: CASSVAPEETQYF.

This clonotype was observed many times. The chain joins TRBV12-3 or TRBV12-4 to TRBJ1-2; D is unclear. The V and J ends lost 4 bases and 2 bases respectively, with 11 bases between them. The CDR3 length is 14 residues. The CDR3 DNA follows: TGTGCCAGCAGTTCCGCAAACAGAAACTATGGCTACACCTTC. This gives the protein CASSSANRNYGYTF.

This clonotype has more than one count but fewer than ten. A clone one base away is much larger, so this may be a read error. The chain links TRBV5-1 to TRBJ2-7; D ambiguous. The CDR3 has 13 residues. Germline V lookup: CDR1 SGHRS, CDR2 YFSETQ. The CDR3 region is CASSLSRAYERYF. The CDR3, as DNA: TGCGCCAGCAGCTTGTCACGGGCATACGAGCGGTACTTC.

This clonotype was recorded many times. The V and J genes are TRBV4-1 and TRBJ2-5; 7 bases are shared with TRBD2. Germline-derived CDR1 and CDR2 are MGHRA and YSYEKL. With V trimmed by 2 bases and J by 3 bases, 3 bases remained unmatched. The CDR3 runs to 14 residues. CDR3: CASSQSLAEETQYF. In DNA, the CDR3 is TGCGCCAGCAGCCAAAGCCTAGCGGAAGAGACCCAGTACTTC.

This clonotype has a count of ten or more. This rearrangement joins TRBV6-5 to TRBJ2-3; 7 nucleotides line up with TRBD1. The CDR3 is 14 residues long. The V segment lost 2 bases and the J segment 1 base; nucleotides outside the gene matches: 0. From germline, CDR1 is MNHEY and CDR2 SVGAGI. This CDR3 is CASSYDRGTDTQYF. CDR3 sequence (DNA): TGTGCCAGCAGTTACGACAGGGGCACAGATACGCAGTATTTT.

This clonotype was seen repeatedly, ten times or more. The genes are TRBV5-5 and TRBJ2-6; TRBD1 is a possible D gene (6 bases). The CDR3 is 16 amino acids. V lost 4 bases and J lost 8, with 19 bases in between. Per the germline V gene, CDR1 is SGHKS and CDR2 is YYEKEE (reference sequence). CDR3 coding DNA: TGTGCCAGCAGCCAGAGGACAGCTGGATCTCCCAACGTCCTGACTTTC. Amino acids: CASSQRTAGSPNVLTF.

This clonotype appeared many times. The CDR3, as DNA: TGCAGCGTTGCTGTTTACCAGGGGGCATGGGATGAGCAGTTCTTC. Translated: CSVAVYQGAWDEQFF. The rearrangement links TRBV29-1 to TRBJ2-1; 8 bases map to TRBD1. With 4 bases clipped from V and 8 bases from J, the junction kept 13 bases outside the gene matches. The CDR3 is 15 residues long. From germline, CDR1 is SQVTM and CDR2 ANQGSEA.

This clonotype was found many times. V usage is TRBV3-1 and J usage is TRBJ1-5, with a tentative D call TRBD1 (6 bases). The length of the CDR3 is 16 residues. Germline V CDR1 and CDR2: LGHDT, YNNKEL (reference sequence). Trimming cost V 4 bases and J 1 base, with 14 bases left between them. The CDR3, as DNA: TGTGCCAGCAGCCGTCACCGGGACAAAAGCAATCAGCCCCAGCATTTT. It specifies CASSRHRDKSNQPQHF.

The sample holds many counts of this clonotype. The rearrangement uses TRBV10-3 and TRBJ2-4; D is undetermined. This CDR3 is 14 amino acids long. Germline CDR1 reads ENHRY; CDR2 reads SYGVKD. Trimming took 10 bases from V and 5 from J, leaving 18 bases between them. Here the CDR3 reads CATRDHAAENIQYF. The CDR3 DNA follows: TGTGCCACCCGCGACCACGCGGCCGAAAACATTCAGTACTTC.

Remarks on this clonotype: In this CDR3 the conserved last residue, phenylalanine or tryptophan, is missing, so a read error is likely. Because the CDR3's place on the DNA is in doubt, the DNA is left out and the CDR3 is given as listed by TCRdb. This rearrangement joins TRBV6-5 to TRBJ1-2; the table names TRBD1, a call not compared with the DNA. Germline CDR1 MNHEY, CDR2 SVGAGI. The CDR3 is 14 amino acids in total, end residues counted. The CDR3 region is CASSDPADYYGYAL.

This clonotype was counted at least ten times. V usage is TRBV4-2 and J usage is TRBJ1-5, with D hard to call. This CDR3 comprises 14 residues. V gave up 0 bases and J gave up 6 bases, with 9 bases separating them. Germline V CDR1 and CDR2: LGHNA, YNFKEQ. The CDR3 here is CASSQDRVSQPQHF. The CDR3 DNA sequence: TGTGCCAGCAGCCAAGATCGAGTGAGTCAGCCCCAGCATTTT.

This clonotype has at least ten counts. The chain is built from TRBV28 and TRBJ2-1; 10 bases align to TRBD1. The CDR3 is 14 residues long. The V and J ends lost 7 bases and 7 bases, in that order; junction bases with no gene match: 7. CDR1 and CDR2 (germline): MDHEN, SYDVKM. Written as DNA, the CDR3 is TGTGCCAGCATGCGAGGACAGGGGGTTAATGAGCAGTTCTTC. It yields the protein CASMRGQGVNEQFF.

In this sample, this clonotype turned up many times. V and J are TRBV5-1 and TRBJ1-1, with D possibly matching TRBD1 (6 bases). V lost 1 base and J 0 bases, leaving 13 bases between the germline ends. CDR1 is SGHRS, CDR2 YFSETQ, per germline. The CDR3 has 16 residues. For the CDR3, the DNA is TGCGCCAGCAGCTTGTCCGGGGGCGGGATGAACACTGAAGCTTTCTTT. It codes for CASSLSGGGMNTEAFF. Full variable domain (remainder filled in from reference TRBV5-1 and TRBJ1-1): KAGVTQTPRYLIKTRGQQVTLSCSPISGHRSVSWYQQTPGQGLQFLFEYFSETQRNKGNFPGRFSGRQFSNSRSEMNVSTLELGDSALYLCASSLSGGGMNTEAFFGQGTRLTVV.

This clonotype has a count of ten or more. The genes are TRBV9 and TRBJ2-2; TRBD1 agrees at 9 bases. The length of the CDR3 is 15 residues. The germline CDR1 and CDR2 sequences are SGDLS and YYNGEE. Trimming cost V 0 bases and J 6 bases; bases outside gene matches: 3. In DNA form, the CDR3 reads TGTGCCAGCAGCGTAGACAGGGGGCGTGCCGGGGAGCTGTTTTTT. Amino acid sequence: CASSVDRGRAGELFF.

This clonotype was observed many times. The CDR3 sequence: CASSSLGTGPDTQYF. DNA for the CDR3: TGTGCCAGCAGCTCTCTCGGGACCGGCCCAGATACGCAGTATTTT. V usage is TRBV5-8 and J usage is TRBJ2-3; tentatively, D is TRBD1 or TRBD2 (5 bases each). Germline V CDR1 and CDR2: SGHTS, YDEGEE. CDR3 length: 15 residues. With 3 bases removed from V and 4 bases from J, the gap between germline ends came to 15 bases.

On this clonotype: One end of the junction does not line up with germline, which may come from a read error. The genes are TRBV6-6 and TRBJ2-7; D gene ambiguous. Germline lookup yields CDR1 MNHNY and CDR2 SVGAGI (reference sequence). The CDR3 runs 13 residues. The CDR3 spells CASSSLPIYGQYF. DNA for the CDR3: TGTGCCAGCAGTTCCCTCCCCATTTACGGGCAGTACTTC.

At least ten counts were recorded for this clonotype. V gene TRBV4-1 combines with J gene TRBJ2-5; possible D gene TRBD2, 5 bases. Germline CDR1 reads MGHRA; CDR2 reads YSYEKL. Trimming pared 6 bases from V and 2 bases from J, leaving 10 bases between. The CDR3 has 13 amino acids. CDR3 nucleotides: TGCGCCAGCAGTAGCGTATCGCAAGAGACCCAGTACTTC. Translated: CASSSVSQETQYF.

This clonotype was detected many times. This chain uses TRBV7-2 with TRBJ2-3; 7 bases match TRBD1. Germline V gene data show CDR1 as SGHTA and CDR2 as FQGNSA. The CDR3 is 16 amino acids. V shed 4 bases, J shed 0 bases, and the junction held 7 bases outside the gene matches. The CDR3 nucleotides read TGTGCCAGCAGCTCAAGACAGGGATCTAGCACAGATACGCAGTATTTT. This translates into CASSSRQGSSTDTQYF.

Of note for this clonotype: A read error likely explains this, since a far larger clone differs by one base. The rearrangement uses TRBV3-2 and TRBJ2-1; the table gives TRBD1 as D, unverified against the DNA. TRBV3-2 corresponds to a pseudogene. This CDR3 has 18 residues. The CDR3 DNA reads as TGTGCCAGCAGCGGTCGGAGGGGGTACGGGAGCTCCTACAATGAGCAGTTCTTC. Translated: CASSGRRGYGSSYNEQFF.

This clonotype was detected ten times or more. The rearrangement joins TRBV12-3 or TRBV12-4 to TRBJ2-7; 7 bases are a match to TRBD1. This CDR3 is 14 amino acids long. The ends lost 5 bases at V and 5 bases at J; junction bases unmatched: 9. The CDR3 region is CASSPGQRFDEQYF. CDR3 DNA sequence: TGTGCCAGCAGTCCGGGACAGCGTTTCGACGAGCAGTACTTC.

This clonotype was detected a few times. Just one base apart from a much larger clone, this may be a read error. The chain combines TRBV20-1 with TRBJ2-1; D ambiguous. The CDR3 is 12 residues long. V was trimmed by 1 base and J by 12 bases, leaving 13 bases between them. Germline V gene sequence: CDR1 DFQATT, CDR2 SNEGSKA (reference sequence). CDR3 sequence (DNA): TGCAGTGCTAGAGGGGGTCCCGATGGGCAGTTCTTC. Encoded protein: CSARGGPDGQFF.

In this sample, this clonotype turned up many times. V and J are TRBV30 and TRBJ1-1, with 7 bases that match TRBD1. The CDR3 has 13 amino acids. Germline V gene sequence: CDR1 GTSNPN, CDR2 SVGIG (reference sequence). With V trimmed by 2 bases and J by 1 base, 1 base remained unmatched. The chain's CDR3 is CAWSYRGNTEAFF. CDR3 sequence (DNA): TGTGCCTGGAGTTACAGGGGGAACACTGAAGCTTTCTTT.

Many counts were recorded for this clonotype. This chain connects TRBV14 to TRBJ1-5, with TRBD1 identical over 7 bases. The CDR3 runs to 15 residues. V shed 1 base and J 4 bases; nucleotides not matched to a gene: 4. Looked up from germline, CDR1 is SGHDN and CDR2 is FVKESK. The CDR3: CASSQGDSRNQPQHF. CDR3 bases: TGTGCCAGCAGCCAAGGGGACAGTCGAAATCAGCCCCAGCATTTT.

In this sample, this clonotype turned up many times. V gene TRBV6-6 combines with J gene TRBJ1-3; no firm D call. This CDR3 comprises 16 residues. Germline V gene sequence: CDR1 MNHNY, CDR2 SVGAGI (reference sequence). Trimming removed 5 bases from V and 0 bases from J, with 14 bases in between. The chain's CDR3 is CASSLPSRFSGNTIYF. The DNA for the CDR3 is TGTGCCAGCAGTCTGCCGTCCCGGTTCTCTGGAAACACCATATATTTT.

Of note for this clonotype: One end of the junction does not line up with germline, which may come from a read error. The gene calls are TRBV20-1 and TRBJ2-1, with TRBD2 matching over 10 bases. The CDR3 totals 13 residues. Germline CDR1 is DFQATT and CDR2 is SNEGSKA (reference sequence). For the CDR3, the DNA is TGCAGTGCTATATCTAGCGGGAGCAATGAGCAGTCCTTC. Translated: CSAISSGSNEQSF.